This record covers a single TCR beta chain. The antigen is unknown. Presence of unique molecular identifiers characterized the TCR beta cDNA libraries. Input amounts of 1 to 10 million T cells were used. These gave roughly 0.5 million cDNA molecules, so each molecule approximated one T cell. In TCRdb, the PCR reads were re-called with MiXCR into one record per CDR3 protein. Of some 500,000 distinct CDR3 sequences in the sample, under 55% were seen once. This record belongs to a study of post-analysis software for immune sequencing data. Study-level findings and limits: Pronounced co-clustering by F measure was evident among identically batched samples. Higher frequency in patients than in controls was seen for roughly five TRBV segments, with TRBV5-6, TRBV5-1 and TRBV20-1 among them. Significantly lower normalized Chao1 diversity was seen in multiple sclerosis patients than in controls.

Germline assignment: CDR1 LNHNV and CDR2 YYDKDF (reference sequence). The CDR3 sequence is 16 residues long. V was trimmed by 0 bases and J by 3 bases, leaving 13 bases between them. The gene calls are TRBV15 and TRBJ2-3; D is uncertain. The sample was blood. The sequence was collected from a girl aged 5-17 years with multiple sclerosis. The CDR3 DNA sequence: TGTGCCACCAGCAGAGATAGAAAGGGCGGTACAGATACGCAGTATTTT. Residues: CATSRDRKGGTDTQYF.